These 21 T cell receptor beta chains were sequenced from one sample in a study of blood T cell repertoires in COVID-19. The data were produced by immunoSEQ multiplex PCR, yet TCRdb's version contains in-frame clones alone and is incomplete. The sample holds 250,000 to 300,000 clones; roughly 91% are singletons and the top ten take about 2.1%. The sequenced sample consisted of PBMCs or T cells enriched from blood (not recorded which). All receptors derive from a middle-aged woman with acute COVID-19.

The chain couples TRBV9 to TRBJ2-3; 10 bases are shared with TRBD2. Germline values: CDR1 SGDLS, CDR2 YYNGEE. With V trimmed by 3 bases and J by 4 bases, 8 bases remained unmatched. CDR3 length: 16 residues. CDR3 sequence: CASSAGRLAGADTQYF. In DNA, the CDR3 is TGTGCCAGCAGCGCCGGCAGGCTAGCGGGAGCAGATACGCAGTATTTT.

The rearrangement links TRBV5-1 to TRBJ2-7; D unclear. CDR3 length: 14 residues. Germline lookup yields CDR1 SGHRS and CDR2 YFSETQ. The germline V and J ends were trimmed by 0 bases and 3 bases, with 10 bases remaining between them. CDR3 sequence: CASSLVAVDYEQYF. CDR3 coding DNA: TGCGCCAGCAGCTTGGTAGCCGTGGACTACGAGCAGTACTTC.

This clone was seen only once. V usage is TRBV9 and J usage is TRBJ1-1; D is uncertain. The V and J ends lost 6 bases and 1 base respectively, with 13 bases between them. This CDR3 spans 14 amino acids. From germline, CDR1 is SGDLS and CDR2 YYNGEE. CDR3 amino acids: CASTQSGSNTEAFF. The CDR3 DNA follows: TGTGCCAGCACCCAATCGGGGTCGAACACTGAAGCTTTCTTT.

The count of this clone is one. The chain is built from TRBV9 and TRBJ2-3; 12 nucleotides align to TRBD2. The CDR3 totals 16 residues. Unmatched junction bases numbered 6, after V lost 3 bases and J lost 4 bases. In germline, CDR1 is SGDLS, CDR2 YYNGEE. The CDR3 region is CASSASSGGEADTQYF. CDR3 DNA sequence: TGTGCCAGCAGCGCCTCTAGCGGGGGGGAAGCAGATACGCAGTATTTT.

The V gene is TRBV3-1 (or the pseudogene TRBV3-2), the J gene TRBJ2-5; tentatively, D is TRBD2 (5 bases). V lost 4 bases and J 2 bases, leaving 11 bases between the germline ends. CDR1 LGHDT and CDR2 YNNKEL come from the germline V gene (reference sequence). The CDR3 sequence is 14 residues long. The CDR3 protein is CASSRGGGQETQYF. CDR3 nucleotides: TGTGCCAGCAGCCGCGGAGGCGGGCAAGAGACCCAGTACTTC.

The chain joins TRBV18 to TRBJ1-3; weak D call: TRBD1 (5 bases). This CDR3 is 16 amino acids long. V lost 2 bases, J lost 4 bases, and 15 bases lay in between. The germline gives CDR1 KGHSH, CDR2 LQKENI. The CDR3 loop reads CASSPNLGAGGNTIYF. As DNA, the CDR3 is TGTGCCAGCTCACCAAATTTAGGGGCCGGAGGAAACACCATATATTTT.

This clone has only one observation. The CDR3 sequence: CASSRGVGSGSDTQYF. The CDR3, as DNA: TGTGCCAGCAGCCGGGGGGTTGGTAGCGGATCAGATACGCAGTATTTT. The chain carries TRBV11-3 and TRBJ2-3; TRBD2 matches at 7 bases. Looked up from germline, CDR1 is SGHNT and CDR2 is YENEEA. The CDR3 sequence is 16 residues long. Losses at the gene ends were 5 bases for V and 4 bases for J; bases not matched to a gene: 12.

The rearrangement joins TRBV24-1 to TRBJ2-5, with 9 nucleotides matching TRBD1. The CDR3 runs 15 residues. The V and J ends lost 3 bases and 4 bases, in that order; junction bases with no gene match: 5. Germline values: CDR1 KGHDR, CDR2 SFDVKD. The CDR3 DNA is TGTGCCACCAGTGATCACAGGGGGCGCGGAGAGACCCAGTACTTC. Its protein is CATSDHRGRGETQYF.

The chain carries TRBV30 and TRBJ1-1; TRBD1 aligns across 7 bases. J lost 11 bases, V lost 2 bases, and 8 bases had no gene match. The CDR3 has 12 residues. Per the germline V gene, CDR1 is GTSNPN and CDR2 is SVGIG (reference sequence). CDR3 nucleotide sequence: TGTGCCTGGAGTAGACAGGGTGGTTATGCTTTCTTT. It codes for CAWSRQGGYAFF.

This clone was observed a single time. This sequence joins TRBV7-9 and TRBJ1-6, with a weak D call TRBD1 (6 bases). There are 14 residues in the CDR3. Deletions cut 3 bases from V and 6 bases from J, with 9 bases between. In germline, CDR1 is SEHNR, CDR2 FQNEAQ (reference sequence). CDR3: CASSLDRFNSPLHF. The CDR3 bases are TGTGCCAGCAGCTTGGACAGATTTAATTCACCCCTCCACTTT.

This clone has just one count. This sequence joins TRBV18 and TRBJ2-5; D is unresolved. The CDR3 is 15 amino acids. The germline V gene has CDR1 KGHSH and CDR2 LQKENI. With 4 bases removed from V and 4 bases from J, the gap between germline ends came to 16 bases. The CDR3 protein is CASSLTTAVLETQYF. The CDR3 coding sequence is TGTGCCAGCTCACTAACAACCGCCGTTCTAGAGACCCAGTACTTC.

V is TRBV3-1 (or the pseudogene TRBV3-2) and J is TRBJ2-5, with D possibly being TRBD2 (7 bases). Trimming left V 3 bases short and J 1 base short, with 15 bases between. Per germline, CDR1 LGHDT and CDR2 YNNKEL (reference sequence). There are 16 residues in the CDR3. The CDR3 is CASSHYGGGSQETQYF. CDR3 in DNA: TGTGCCAGCAGCCATTACGGCGGGGGCTCCCAAGAGACCCAGTACTTC.

The chain combines TRBV19 with TRBJ1-1, with D hard to call. Trimming removed 4 bases at V and 2 bases at J, with 8 bases between. Per the germline V gene, CDR1 is LNHDA and CDR2 is SQIVND (reference sequence). This CDR3 has 13 amino acids. The CDR3 DNA reads as TGTGCCAGTAGTACCCTAATTAACACTGAAGCTTTCTTT. It is translated as CASSTLINTEAFF.

V gene TRBV2 combines with J gene TRBJ2-5; D is unresolved. The CDR3 covers 15 residues. CDR1 is SNHLY, CDR2 FYNNEI, per germline. Trimming took off 0 bases at V and 4 bases at J, with 12 bases between the two ends. The CDR3 DNA reads as TGTGCCAGCAGTGAAGCCCTAGGAGAGCTAGAGACCCAGTACTTC. Translation gives CASSEALGELETQYF.

The genes are TRBV24-1 and TRBJ1-4, with D possibly being TRBD1 (6 bases). Germline loops: CDR1 KGHDR, CDR2 SFDVKD. The CDR3 contains 15 residues. Deletions cut 4 bases from V and 7 bases from J, with 15 bases between. CDR3 bases: TGTGCCACCAGTGACAGGGGAGACCCATCTGAAAAACTGTTTTTT. Translation gives CATSDRGDPSEKLFF.

The V call is TRBV7-9, the J call TRBJ1-5; TRBD1 aligns across 7 bases. Germline V gene data show CDR1 as SEHNR and CDR2 as FQNEAQ (reference sequence). The ends lost 5 bases at V and 1 base at J; junction bases unmatched: 8. The CDR3 has 16 amino acids. CDR3 DNA sequence: TGTGCCAGCAGCCGGGACAGAGTCGGGAGCAATCAGCCCCAGCATTTT. Residues: CASSRDRVGSNQPQHF.

The J gene is TRBJ2-1, the V gene TRBV11-1; D may be TRBD2 (5 bases). This CDR3 has 14 residues. Germline V gene sequence: CDR1 SGHAT, CDR2 FQDESV (reference sequence). V was shortened by 2 bases and J by 6 bases, with 11 bases between the two germline ends. CDR3 nucleotide sequence: TGTGCCAGCAGCTTAACTAGACCATCCAATGAGCAGTTCTTC. It codes for CASSLTRPSNEQFF.

A few counts support this clone. This rearrangement joins TRBV5-4 to TRBJ2-1, with D possibly TRBD2 on 5 matching bases. In germline, CDR1 is SGHNT, CDR2 YYREEE (reference sequence). The CDR3 is 12 amino acids. V was trimmed by 0 bases and J by 9 bases, leaving 7 bases between them. CDR3 DNA sequence: TGTGCCAGCAGCTTGGTTGAGGGTGAGCAGTTCTTC. Its protein product is CASSLVEGEQFF.

The CDR3 sequence: CASSRGLADAYNEQFF. CDR3 DNA: TGTGCCAGTAGTAGGGGACTAGCGGACGCCTACAATGAGCAGTTCTTC. The chain links TRBV19 to TRBJ2-1; TRBD2 matches at 11 bases. The germline V gene has CDR1 LNHDA and CDR2 SQIVND (reference sequence). The V and J ends lost 4 bases and 2 bases, in that order; junction bases with no gene match: 4. CDR3 size: 16 residues.

CDR3 sequence (DNA): TGTGCCAGCAGCACAACGAACACCGGGGAGCTGTTTTTT. Protein sequence: CASSTTNTGELFF. This chain links TRBV5-4 with TRBJ2-2, with D unresolved. The length of the CDR3 is 13 residues. V was pared by 4 bases and J by 0 bases, with 4 bases between. Germline assignment: CDR1 SGHNT and CDR2 YYREEE (reference sequence).

V and J are TRBV2 and TRBJ2-6, with D unclear. The CDR3 is made up of 14 amino acids. CDR1 is SNHLY, CDR2 FYNNEI, per germline. Trimming shortened V by 5 bases and J by 1 base, and 6 bases separated the two germline ends. In nucleotides, the CDR3 is TGTGCCAGCAGTCGTGAGTCTGGGGCCAACGTCCTGACTTTC. Amino acids: CASSRESGANVLTF.